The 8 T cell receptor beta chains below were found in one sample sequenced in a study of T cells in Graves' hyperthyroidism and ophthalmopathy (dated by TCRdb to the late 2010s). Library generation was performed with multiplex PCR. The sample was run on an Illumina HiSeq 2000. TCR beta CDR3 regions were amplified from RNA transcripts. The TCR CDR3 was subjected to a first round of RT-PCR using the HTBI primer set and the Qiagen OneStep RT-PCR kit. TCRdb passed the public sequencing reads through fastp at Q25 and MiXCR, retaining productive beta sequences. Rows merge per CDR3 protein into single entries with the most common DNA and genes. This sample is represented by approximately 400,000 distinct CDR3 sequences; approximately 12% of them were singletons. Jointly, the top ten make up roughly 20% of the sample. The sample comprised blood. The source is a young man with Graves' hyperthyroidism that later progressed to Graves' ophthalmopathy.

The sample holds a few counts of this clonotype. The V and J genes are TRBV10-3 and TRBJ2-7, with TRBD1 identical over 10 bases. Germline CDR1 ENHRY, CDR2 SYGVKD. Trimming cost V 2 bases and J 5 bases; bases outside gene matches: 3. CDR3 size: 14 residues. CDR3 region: CAISEQGQGHEQYF. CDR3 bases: TGTGCCATCAGTGAGCAGGGACAGGGGCACGAGCAGTACTTC.

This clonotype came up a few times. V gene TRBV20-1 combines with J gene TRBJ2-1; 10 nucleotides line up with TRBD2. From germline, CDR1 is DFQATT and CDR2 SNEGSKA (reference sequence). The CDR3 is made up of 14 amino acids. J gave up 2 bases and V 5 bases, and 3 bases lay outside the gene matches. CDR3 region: CSAEGTSAYNEQFF. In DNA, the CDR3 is TGCAGTGCTGAAGGGACTAGCGCCTACAATGAGCAGTTCTTC.

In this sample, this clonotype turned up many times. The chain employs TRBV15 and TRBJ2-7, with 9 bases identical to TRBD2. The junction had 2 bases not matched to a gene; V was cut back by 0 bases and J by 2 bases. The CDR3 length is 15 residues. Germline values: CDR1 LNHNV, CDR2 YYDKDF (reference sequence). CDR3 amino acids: CATSREAGGTYEQYF. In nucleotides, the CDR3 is TGTGCCACCAGCAGAGAAGCGGGGGGTACCTACGAGCAGTACTTC.

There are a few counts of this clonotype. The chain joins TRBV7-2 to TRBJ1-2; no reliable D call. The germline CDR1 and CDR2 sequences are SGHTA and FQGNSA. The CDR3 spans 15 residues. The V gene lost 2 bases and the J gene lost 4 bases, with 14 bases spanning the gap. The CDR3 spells CASSLMVEGFYGYTF. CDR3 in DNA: TGTGCCAGCAGCTTAATGGTTGAGGGATTCTATGGCTACACCTTC.

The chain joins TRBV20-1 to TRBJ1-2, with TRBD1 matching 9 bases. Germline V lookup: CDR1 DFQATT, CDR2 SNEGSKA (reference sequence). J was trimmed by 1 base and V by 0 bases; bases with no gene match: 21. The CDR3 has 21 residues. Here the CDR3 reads CSAREPGQGFGTDTFNYGYTF. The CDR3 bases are TGCAGTGCTAGAGAACCGGGACAGGGTTTCGGGACCGATACTTTTAACTATGGCTACACCTTC.

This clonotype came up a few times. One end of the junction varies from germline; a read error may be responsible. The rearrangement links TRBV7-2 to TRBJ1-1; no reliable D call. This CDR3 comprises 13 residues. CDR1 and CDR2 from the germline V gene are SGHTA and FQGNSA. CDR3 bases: TGTGCCCGCAGCCTCCCGGCGAACACTGAAGCTTTCTTT. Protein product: CARSLPANTEAFF.

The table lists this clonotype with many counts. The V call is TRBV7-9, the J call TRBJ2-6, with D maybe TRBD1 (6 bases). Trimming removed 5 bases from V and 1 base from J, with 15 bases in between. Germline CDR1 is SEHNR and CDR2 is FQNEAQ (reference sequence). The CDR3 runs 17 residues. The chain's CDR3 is CASSIQGSASGANVLTF. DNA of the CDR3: TGTGCCAGCAGCATACAGGGTTCGGCGTCTGGGGCCAACGTCCTGACTTTC.

In nucleotides, the CDR3 is TGTGCCAGCAGCCTACTGTTGGGTGGGCAGTTCTTC. It yields the protein CASSLLLGGQFF. The rearrangement uses TRBV7-9 and TRBJ2-1; no reliable D call. CDR3 length equals 12 residues. The germline CDR1 and CDR2 sequences are SEHNR and FQNEAQ (reference sequence). Between the trimmed V and J ends, which lost 5 bases and 12 bases, there was a span of 14 bases.